The clone carrying this T cell receptor beta chain was seen only a few times. Antigen specificity is unknown. The entry originates in a study of CD8 T cells in ankylosing spondylitis. The authors made TCR beta libraries by quantitative 5'-RACE with molecular barcodes. TCRdb called the 5' RACE reads again in MiXCR, with one record for every CDR3 protein. The sample lists about 100,000 distinct CDR3 sequences, 8.8% occurring once. Looked up from germline, CDR1 is SGHTA and CDR2 is FQGNSA. The length of the CDR3 is 15 residues. Deletions cut 3 bases from V and 6 bases from J, with 15 bases between. General study points: There was reportedly significant enrichment of clones that were disease-linked in matched ankylosing spondylitis synovial fluid. Disease-linked clones were found to be CD8+ and relatively rare in peripheral blood. What appeared characteristic of ankylosing spondylitis blood was a TCR beta motif of fewer than ten highly homologous variants.

The chain carries TRBV7-2 and TRBJ1-5; possibly TRBD1 for D (5 bases). This TCR derives from a male donor with ankylosing spondylitis or in good health (not recorded which). Sequences were obtained from blood, either unsorted or a sorted T cell fraction (not recorded which). The DNA of the CDR3 is TGTGCCAGCAGCTTGGGTGGGGGTAGGCGTCAGCCCCAGCATTTT. It codes for CASSLGGGRRQPQHF.